This T cell receptor beta chain was identified in a study of vaccination and CD4 T cells after COVID-19. Study in general: Cells were stimulated with overlapping spike peptide pools from SARS-CoV-2, HCoV-NL63, HCoV-OC43 and HCoV-229E.

This clonotype was observed a few times. Antigen: not known. Treatment defined: roughly 10-day PBMC culture with coronavirus spike peptide pools or control peptides (ViraFEST assay). The assay that was used to sequence DNA from cultured CD4+ T cells was the Oncomine TCR Beta short-read assay. MiXCR was run by TCRdb on the PCR reads, yielding one entry per CDR3 protein. Among over 9,000 distinct CDR3 sequences listed, 55% to 65% were seen once. Study-level findings and limits: From a median of roughly 21 to 38, SARS-CoV-2-reactive clonotypes increased, though not significantly.

V shed 1 base, J shed 9 bases, and the junction held 8 bases outside the gene matches. Germline V gene data show CDR1 as SGHTA and CDR2 as FQGNSA. The CDR3 extends over 15 amino acids. V and J are TRBV7-2 and TRBJ1-5, with 8 nucleotides matching TRBD1. Specimen: cultured CD4+ T cells from blood, collected after SARS-CoV-2 vaccination. The origin of this receptor is a human donor with COVID-19. In DNA, the CDR3 is TGTGCCAGCAGCTTAGGGACAGGGACTTTTTGGCCCCAGCATTTT. Translating it yields CASSLGTGTFWPQHF.